A single sample gave rise to the 8 T cell receptor beta chains below, sequenced in a study of cytotoxic CD8 clonotypes in ibrutinib-treated CLL. Generated by immunoSEQ multiplex PCR, the TCRdb table keeps only in-frame clones and is missing some. The repertoire holds 200,000 to 250,000 clones, with 65% to 80% as singletons. The starting material was PBMCs, obtained after 12 months of ibrutinib treatment. The receptors were sampled from a human donor with chronic lymphocytic leukemia.

The J gene is TRBJ1-2, the V gene TRBV2; D call uncertain. The V and J ends lost 1 base and 4 bases respectively, with 7 bases between them. Germline lookup yields CDR1 SNHLY and CDR2 FYNNEI. This CDR3 comprises 13 residues. The CDR3 DNA is TGTGCCAGCAGTGAAGGCGGTACCTATGGCTACACCTTC. Its protein product is CASSEGGTYGYTF.

The chain carries TRBV5-5 and TRBJ2-2; the D gene is possibly TRBD1 (6 bases). The CDR3 consists of 16 residues. Germline V CDR1 and CDR2: SGHKS, YYEKEE (reference sequence). The V end was cut by 4 bases, the J end by 6 bases, with 19 bases between. Here the CDR3 reads CASSRNPGQLAGELFF. CDR3 DNA sequence: TGTGCCAGCAGCAGGAACCCGGGACAACTCGCCGGGGAGCTGTTTTTT.

The chain couples TRBV30 to TRBJ1-4; D perhaps matches TRBD1 (6 bases). The germline V gene encodes CDR1 GTSNPN and CDR2 SVGIG (reference sequence). V was shortened by 2 bases and J by 1 base, with 14 bases between the two germline ends. This CDR3 is built from 16 residues. In DNA form, the CDR3 reads TGTGCCTGGAGTAATCCAGGGGTCCGAACTAATGAAAAACTGTTTTTT. This gives the protein CAWSNPGVRTNEKLFF.

The rearrangement links TRBV11-1 to TRBJ2-3; D remains ambiguous. The CDR3 has 13 residues. Germline V gene lookup returns CDR1 SGHAT and CDR2 FQDESV (reference sequence). The germline V and J ends were trimmed by 6 bases and 4 bases, with 11 bases remaining between them. The CDR3 loop reads CASSRTRADTQYF. The CDR3 DNA sequence: TGTGCCAGCAGTCGTACCCGGGCAGATACGCAGTATTTT.

Here the CDR3 reads CASSQNYLGQGHGYTF. The CDR3 DNA is TGCGCCAGCAGCCAAAATTACCTAGGACAGGGACATGGCTACACCTTC. The chain links TRBV4-1 to TRBJ1-2; 8 bases line up with TRBD1. J gave up 6 bases and V 2 bases, and 11 bases lay outside the gene matches. The CDR3 runs to 16 residues. Looked up from germline, CDR1 is MGHRA and CDR2 is YSYEKL.

The rearrangement uses TRBV18 and TRBJ2-4; 7 positions match TRBD1. V lost 1 base, J lost 5 bases, and 8 bases stayed unmatched. The V gene's germline CDR1 is KGHSH and CDR2 LQKENI. The CDR3 contains 16 residues. The CDR3 DNA follows: TGTGCCAGCTCACCACAGACAGGGTACGAGGAAAACATTCAGTACTTC. Encoded protein: CASSPQTGYEENIQYF.

This clone was counted a few times. The chain joins TRBV4-2 to TRBJ1-4; no definite D call. CDR3 length equals 15 residues. CDR1 LGHNA and CDR2 YNFKEQ come from the germline V gene. V was pared by 4 bases and J by 6 bases, with 15 bases between. The CDR3 loop reads CASSPLGLLDEKLFF. CDR3 bases: TGTGCCAGCAGCCCCCTCGGACTTCTCGATGAAAAACTGTTTTTT.

This clone was observed a handful of times. This chain joins TRBV4-1 and TRBJ1-2, with D hard to call. Deletions cut 1 base from V and 4 bases from J, with 22 bases between. Germline loops: CDR1 MGHRA, CDR2 YSYEKL. The CDR3 length is 18 residues. This CDR3 is CASSQGYVLARQTYGYTF. The DNA of the CDR3 is TGCGCCAGCAGCCAAGGATACGTGTTGGCGCGGCAAACCTATGGCTACACCTTC.